The present TCR beta chain was sequenced within a study of blood T cell repertoires in COVID-19 (dated by TCRdb to 2019 to 2021). Concerning the study at large: The collaborator samples originated in the United States, Italy and Spain and spanned the acute and convalescent phases of COVID-19. A de-identified subject ID, COVID-19 status, age in years and sex were almost always included in the sample metadata. The prospective study material was composed of cDNA or gDNA derived from T cells, B-cell-depleted T cells, or PBMCs. The repertoires were released in a freely available public database intended as a resource for research on the immune response to SARS-CoV-2. The samples were drawn from the first 160 participants of the ongoing ImmuneRACE study and from some 1,300 subjects provided by 6 global collaborators. Deeply sampled blood TCRbeta repertoires from subjects exposed to, actively infected with, or recovered from COVID-19 were included in the dataset. Where available, HLA class I and class II types were obtained from metadata supplied by the sample provider rather than from assay-based typing.

The collaborating institutions used their own protocols to collect whole blood in K2EDTA tubes. For TCRbeta analysis, collaborators shipped samples in one of three forms: frozen whole blood, isolated PBMCs, or DNA extracted from either of those sample types. In this sample, this clone turned up once. Its antigen is not yet known. No base qualities exist here, and no much larger clone lies one base off it. Points the paper makes about the study in general: How much clinical and demographic metadata was included differed by source and by participant, and the metadata was provided uncurated.

TCRbeta CDR3 regions were amplified from genomic DNA using the immunoSEQ Assay, a bias-controlled multiplex PCR. The study's own analysis went as follows. Nucleated cell counts per sample were estimated from amplification of reference gene primers within the assay. To quantify the absolute abundance of each unique TCRbeta CDR3 rearrangement, sequence reads were collapsed and filtered. For each sample, productive Simpson clonality was calculated by taking the square root of Simpson's diversity index across productive rearrangements. The immuneACCESS repertoire file appears here via TCRdb, limited to in-frame rearrangements. These files lack a portion of the clones; in checked studies, under half of the deficit traces to unresolved V genes, and the cause of the others is not known. V, J and clone size are those of that table, while D and trimming were read from the DNA. The sample table holds fewer than 90,000 clones, of which about 89% were seen once. The ten top clones hold less than 5% of the sample.

From its cysteine to its phenylalanine, the CDR3 spans 14 amino acids. Solely the CDR3 DNA is kept, with 42 bases framed from the first base. Here V drops 6 bases and J drops 3 bases, and the junction holds 5 bases not matched to any gene. CDR1 and CDR2, per the germline V gene, are MGHDK and SYGVNS. This TCR was recovered from a man over 45 with active or convalescent COVID-19. The chain is assembled from TRBV25-1 and TRBJ2-7; 10 of the junction bases match TRBD1. What was sequenced was peripheral blood. The nucleotides read TGTGCCAGCAGCGACTGGACAGGGGGCTACGAGCAGTACTTC. Its translation is CASSDWTGGYEQYF.